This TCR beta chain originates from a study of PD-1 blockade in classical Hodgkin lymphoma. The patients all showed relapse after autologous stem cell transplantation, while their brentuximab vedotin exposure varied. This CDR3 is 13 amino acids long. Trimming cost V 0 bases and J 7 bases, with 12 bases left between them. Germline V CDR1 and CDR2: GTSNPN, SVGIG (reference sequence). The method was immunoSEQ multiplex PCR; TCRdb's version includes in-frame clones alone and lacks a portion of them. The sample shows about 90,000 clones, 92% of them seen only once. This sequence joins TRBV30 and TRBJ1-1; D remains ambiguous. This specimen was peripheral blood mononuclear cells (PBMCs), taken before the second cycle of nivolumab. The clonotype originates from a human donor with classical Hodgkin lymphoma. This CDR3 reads CAWSVFGRNEAFF. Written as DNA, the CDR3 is TGTGCCTGGAGTGTATTCGGCAGAAATGAAGCTTTCTTT. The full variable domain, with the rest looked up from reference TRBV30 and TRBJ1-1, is SQTIHQWPATLVQPVGSPLSLECTVEGTSNPNLYWYRQAAGRGLQLLFYSVGIGQISSEVPQNLSASRPQDRQFILSSKKLLLSDSGFYLCAWSVFGRNEAFFGQGTRLTVV.